Listed below are T cell receptor beta chains from one sample, sequenced in a study of shared clonotypes between healthy human individuals. Assay: immunoSEQ multiplex PCR; the TCRdb copy retains only in-frame clones and omits some. Of 850,000 to 1,100,000 clones listed, approximately 77% are singletons. Sequenced input: memory CD4+ T cells from PBMCs. These TCRs come from a man younger than 30 in good health. Some clones in this sample may be carry-over from other donors' samples. Both conserved end residues are part of each CDR3. The D gene is left open where the match is weak. Size is omitted from some rows. Given values are once, few, many or a class for expanded clones.

J gene,D gene,clone size,V gene,CDR3 protein,CDR3 DNA
TRBJ2-1,.,once,TRBV18,CASSPRGFGEQFF,TGTGCCAGCTCACCAAGGGGGTTCGGTGAGCAGTTCTTC
TRBJ2-7,.,.,TRBV2,CASRARAGPLYEQYF,TGTGCCAGCAGGGCCCGGGCGGGGCCTCTTTACGAGCAGTACTTC
TRBJ2-2,TRBD2,.,TRBV7-2,CASSSGLAGARELFF,TGTGCCAGCAGCTCCGGACTAGCGGGAGCAAGGGAGCTGTTTTTT
TRBJ2-5,TRBD2,.,TRBV27,CASRPVRAGINQETQYF,TGTGCCAGCAGGCCGGTGAGAGCGGGGATAAACCAAGAGACCCAGTACTTC
TRBJ2-7,.,.,TRBV5-1,CASSLVQGGRYEQYF,TGCGCCAGCAGCTTGGTCCAGGGTGGCCGCTACGAGCAGTACTTC
TRBJ1-5,.,once,TRBV6-1,CASSAQTRGPQHF,TGTGCCAGCAGTGCACAAACCCGGGGGCCCCAGCATTTT
TRBJ1-1,.,.,TRBV29-1,CSVGLNTEAFF,TGCAGCGTTGGTCTGAACACTGAAGCTTTCTTT
TRBJ2-7,TRBD1,.,TRBV11-2,CASSLRTGAYEQYF,TGTGCCAGCAGCCTACGGACAGGGGCGTACGAGCAGTACTTC
TRBJ1-5,.,once,TRBV7-2,CASSSQGGPQHF,TGTGCCAGCAGCTCGCAGGGAGGACCCCAGCATTTT
TRBJ2-7,.,.,TRBV7-2,CASSTDWNYEQYF,TGTGCCAGCAGCACGGACTGGAACTACGAGCAGTACTTC
TRBJ2-7,.,once,TRBV5-8,CASSFEGLPYEQYF,TGTGCCAGCAGCTTCGAAGGGCTCCCCTACGAGCAGTACTTC
TRBJ2-3,.,.,TRBV5-1,CASRMGRISTDTQYF,TGCGCCAGCAGAATGGGACGGATTAGCACAGATACGCAGTATTTT
TRBJ2-5,.,.,TRBV20-1,CSGDTVRTQYF,TGCAGTGGGGACACCGTGAGGACCCAGTACTTC
TRBJ1-4,TRBD1,.,TRBV5-4,CASSYSGQGDEKLFF,TGCGCCAGCAGCTACTCGGGACAGGGGGACGAAAAACTGTTTTTT
TRBJ2-2,.,.,TRBV9,CASSVEQVPNTGELFF,TGTGCCAGCAGCGTAGAACAGGTCCCGAACACCGGGGAGCTGTTTTTT
TRBJ2-5,.,once,TRBV30,CAWRGRETQYF,TGTGCCTGGAGAGGGAGAGAGACCCAGTACTTC
TRBJ1-5,.,.,TRBV28,CASSLVSGSQPQHF,TGTGCCAGCAGTTTAGTATCAGGGAGTCAGCCCCAGCATTTT
TRBJ2-6,.,.,TRBV5-1,CASSFAGNSGANVLTF,TGCGCCAGCAGCTTTGCCGGGAACTCTGGGGCCAACGTCCTGACTTTC
TRBJ1-4,.,.,TRBV2,CASSETVGTNEKLFF,TGTGCCAGCAGTGAAACGGTGGGGACTAATGAAAAACTGTTTTTT
TRBJ2-7,TRBD1,.,TRBV7-2,CASSPDQGARNEQYF,TGTGCCAGCAGCCCCGACCAGGGGGCGCGCAACGAGCAGTACTTC
TRBJ2-5,TRBD2,.,TRBV28,CASSLWTSGVEETQYF,TGTGCCAGCAGTTTATGGACTAGCGGGGTGGAAGAGACCCAGTACTTC
TRBJ2-1,TRBD2,.,TRBV7-2,CATQPGLAAREQFF,TGTGCCACCCAGCCGGGCCTAGCGGCCCGTGAGCAGTTCTTC
TRBJ1-1,.,few,TRBV28,CASSPPGKSLEAFF,TGTGCCAGCAGTCCCCCCGGCAAGAGCCTTGAAGCTTTCTTT
TRBJ2-2,TRBD1,few,TRBV7-3,CASSSTGVSGGELFF,TGTGCCAGCAGTTCCACAGGGGTCTCGGGCGGGGAGCTGTTTTTT
TRBJ1-2,.,few,TRBV4-3,CASSQRATTNYGYTF,TGCGCCAGCAGCCAAAGGGCAACCACTAACTATGGCTACACCTTC
TRBJ2-4,.,.,TRBV28,CASSLSAGANIQYF,TGTGCCAGCAGTTTATCGGCGGGGGCAAACATTCAGTACTTC
TRBJ2-3,.,.,TRBV28,CASSFGGLPPTDTQYF,TGTGCCAGCAGTTTCGGGGGCCTTCCCCCCACAGATACGCAGTATTTT
TRBJ1-3,TRBD1,.,TRBV5-6,CASSSRGRDTIYF,TGTGCCAGCAGCTCCAGGGGGCGGGACACCATATATTTT
TRBJ1-2,.,.,TRBV18,CASSPGQSYGYTF,TGTGCCAGCTCACCAGGACAGTCCTATGGCTACACCTTC
TRBJ2-7,.,.,TRBV6-6,CASPSRTHYEQYF,TGTGCCAGCCCTAGCAGGACTCACTACGAGCAGTACTTC
TRBJ2-7,.,.,TRBV28,CASSPKPYEQYF,TGTGCCAGCAGTCCTAAACCCTACGAGCAGTACTTC
TRBJ2-3,.,.,TRBV30,CAWSRRGGYGTQYF,TGTGCCTGGAGTCGGAGGGGCGGTTACGGTACGCAGTATTTT
TRBJ2-2,TRBD2,.,TRBV7-3,CASSPGLAGYTGELFF,TGTGCCAGCAGCCCCGGACTAGCGGGGTACACCGGGGAGCTGTTTTTT
TRBJ2-7,.,.,TRBV28,CASSSSGQGAGEQYF,TGTGCCAGCAGTTCCTCCGGACAGGGAGCGGGGGAGCAGTACTTC
TRBJ2-1,TRBD2,few,TRBV4-1,CASSPRLAWEQFF,TGCGCCAGCAGCCCCAGACTAGCGTGGGAGCAGTTCTTC
TRBJ2-5,.,many,TRBV29-1,CSVRSGRETQYF,TGCAGCGTTCGTAGCGGACGGGAGACCCAGTACTTC
TRBJ2-6,TRBD1,.,TRBV15,CATSRPPGQGIAGANVLTF,TGTGCCACCAGCAGACCCCCGGGACAGGGCATTGCTGGGGCCAACGTCCTGACTTTC
TRBJ2-3,.,once,TRBV7-9,CASSLGGNTQYF,TGTGCCAGCAGCTTAGGAGGCAATACGCAGTATTTT
TRBJ1-3,.,.,TRBV18,CASSSNGPGNTIYF,TGTGCCAGCTCCTCCAATGGGCCCGGAAACACCATATATTTT
TRBJ2-1,.,.,TRBV7-3,CASSLLPRHGLNEQFF,TGTGCCAGCAGCTTACTACCCCGTCACGGGTTGAATGAGCAGTTCTTC
TRBJ2-7,.,.,TRBV10-3,CAISPRDSYEQYF,TGTGCCATCAGTCCCAGGGACTCCTACGAGCAGTACTTC
TRBJ2-3,.,.,TRBV5-1,CASRSTGGDTQYF,TGCGCCAGCAGATCAACAGGTGGAGATACGCAGTATTTT
TRBJ1-4,.,.,TRBV5-1,CASSLAGTDYEKLFF,TGCGCCAGCAGCTTGGCGGGGACGGATTATGAAAAACTGTTTTTT
TRBJ2-3,.,.,TRBV5-5,CASSLEGSGTQYF,TGTGCCAGCAGCTTGGAGGGTTCAGGGACGCAGTATTTT
TRBJ2-1,TRBD2,.,TRBV7-9,CASRGTGGRNNEQFF,TGTGCCAGCAGGGGTACTGGCGGGAGGAACAATGAGCAGTTCTTC
TRBJ2-1,.,few,TRBV20-1,CSAVRTEQFF,TGCAGTGCTGTCAGGACAGAGCAGTTCTTC
TRBJ2-2,.,few,TRBV2,CASSANTGELFF,TGTGCCAGCAGTGCGAACACCGGGGAGCTGTTTTTT
TRBJ1-2,TRBD1,.,TRBV2,CASRQGSGGYTF,TGTGCCAGCAGACAGGGGTCAGGTGGCTACACCTTC
TRBJ1-2,.,.,TRBV10-3,CAISENRGAYDYTF,TGTGCCATCAGTGAGAACAGAGGGGCCTATGACTACACCTTC
TRBJ1-2,.,.,TRBV27,CASSLSVRMNYGYTF,TGTGCCAGCAGTTTATCAGTCAGAATGAACTATGGCTACACCTTC
TRBJ2-7,TRBD1,.,TRBV6-6,CASSRDSSTQQYF,TGTGCCAGCAGTAGGGACAGTTCTACGCAGCAGTACTTC
TRBJ2-4,.,once,TRBV4-2,CASSQEPTKLEADIQYF,TGTGCCAGCAGCCAAGAGCCAACCAAACTAGAGGCGGACATTCAGTACTTC
TRBJ1-2,TRBD1,.,TRBV7-2,CASSLDSGTGGRGYTF,TGTGCCAGCAGCCTAGATTCCGGGACAGGGGGCCGGGGCTACACCTTC
TRBJ2-3,TRBD1,.,TRBV9,CASSVGAVGTGSPDTQYF,TGTGCCAGCAGCGTAGGGGCCGTCGGGACAGGGAGTCCCGATACGCAGTATTTT
TRBJ2-4,TRBD2,once,TRBV9,CASSVGGGSPNIQYF,TGTGCCAGCAGCGTAGGGGGCGGGAGTCCCAACATTCAGTACTTC
TRBJ1-2,.,.,TRBV28,CASSSTYSVEGYTF,TGTGCCAGCAGTTCAACCTACTCGGTGGAGGGCTACACCTTC
TRBJ2-1,.,.,TRBV5-6,CASSLFSEQFF,TGTGCCAGCAGCTTGTTTAGTGAGCAGTTCTTC
TRBJ1-1,TRBD1,.,TRBV5-3,CARSDRDRGIMNTEAFF,TGTGCCAGAAGCGACCGGGACAGGGGAATCATGAACACTGAAGCTTTCTTT
TRBJ2-7,TRBD1,.,TRBV4-1,CASSQTQGTSYEQYF,TGCGCCAGCAGCCAGACACAGGGGACCTCCTACGAGCAGTACTTC
TRBJ2-1,TRBD2,.,TRBV4-1,CASSQDGSGRPRNEQFF,TGCGCCAGCAGCCAAGACGGTAGCGGGAGACCTAGAAATGAGCAGTTCTTC